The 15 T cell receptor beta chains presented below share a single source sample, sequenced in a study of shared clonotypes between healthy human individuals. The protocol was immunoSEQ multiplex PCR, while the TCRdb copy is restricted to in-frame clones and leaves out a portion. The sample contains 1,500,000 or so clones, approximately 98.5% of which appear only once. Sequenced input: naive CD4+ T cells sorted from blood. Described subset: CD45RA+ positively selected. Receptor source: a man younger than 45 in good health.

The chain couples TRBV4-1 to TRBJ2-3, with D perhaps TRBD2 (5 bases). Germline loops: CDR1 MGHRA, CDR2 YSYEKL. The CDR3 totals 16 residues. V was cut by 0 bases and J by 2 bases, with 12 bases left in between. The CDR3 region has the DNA TGCGCCAGCAGCCAAGATACGGACTCTTCCACAGATACGCAGTATTTT. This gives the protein CASSQDTDSSTDTQYF.

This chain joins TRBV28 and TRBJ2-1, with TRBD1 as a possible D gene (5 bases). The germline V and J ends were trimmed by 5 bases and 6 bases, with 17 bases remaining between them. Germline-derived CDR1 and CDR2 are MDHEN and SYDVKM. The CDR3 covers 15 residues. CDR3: CASSLGLGRSNEQFF. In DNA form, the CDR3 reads TGTGCCAGCAGTCTCGGTTTGGGGCGGTCCAATGAGCAGTTCTTC.

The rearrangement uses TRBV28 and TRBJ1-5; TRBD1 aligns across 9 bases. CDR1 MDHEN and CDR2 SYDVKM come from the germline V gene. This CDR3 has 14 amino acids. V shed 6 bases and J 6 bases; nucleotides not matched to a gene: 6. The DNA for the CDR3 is TGTGCCAGCAGGCCGACAGGGGGTGCTCAGCCCCAGCATTTT. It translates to CASRPTGGAQPQHF.

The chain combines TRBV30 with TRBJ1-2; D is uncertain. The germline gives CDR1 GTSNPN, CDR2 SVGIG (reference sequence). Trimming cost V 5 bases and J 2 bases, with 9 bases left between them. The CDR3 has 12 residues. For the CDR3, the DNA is TGTGCCTGGGGTCGGGTCAACTATGGCTACACCTTC. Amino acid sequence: CAWGRVNYGYTF.

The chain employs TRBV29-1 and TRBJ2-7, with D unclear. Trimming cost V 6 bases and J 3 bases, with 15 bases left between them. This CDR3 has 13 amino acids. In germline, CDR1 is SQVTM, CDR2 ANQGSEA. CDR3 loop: CSVSRRGFYEQYF. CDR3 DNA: TGCAGCGTGAGTCGCAGAGGATTCTACGAGCAGTACTTC.

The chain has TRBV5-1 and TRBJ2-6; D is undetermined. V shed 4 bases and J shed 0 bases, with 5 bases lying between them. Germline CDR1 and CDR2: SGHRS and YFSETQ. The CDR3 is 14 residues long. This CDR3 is CASSQASGANVLTF. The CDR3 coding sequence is TGCGCCAGCAGCCAGGCCTCTGGGGCCAACGTCCTGACTTTC.

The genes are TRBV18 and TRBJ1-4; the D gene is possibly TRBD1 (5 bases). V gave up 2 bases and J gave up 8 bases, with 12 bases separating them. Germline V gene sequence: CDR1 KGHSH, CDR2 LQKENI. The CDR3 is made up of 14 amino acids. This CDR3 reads CASSPRGGEEKLFF. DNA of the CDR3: TGTGCCAGCTCACCAAGGGGTGGAGAAGAAAAACTGTTTTTT.

The CDR3: CATSRPLRDRGVSYEQYF. Here the CDR3 DNA reads TGTGCCACCAGCAGACCACTCCGGGACAGGGGAGTTTCCTACGAGCAGTACTTC. The chain links TRBV15 to TRBJ2-7; TRBD1 aligns across 10 bases. The CDR3 contains 18 residues. Germline V lookup: CDR1 LNHNV, CDR2 YYDKDF (reference sequence). The V segment lost 2 bases and the J segment 1 base; nucleotides outside the gene matches: 11. Based on the CDR3 plus reference TRBV15 and TRBJ2-7, the full variable domain is DAMVIQNPRYQVTQFGKPVTLSCSQTLNHNVMYWYQQKSSQAPKLLFHYYDKDFNNEADTPDNFQSRRPNTSFCFLDIRSPGLGDTAMYLCATSRPLRDRGVSYEQYFGPGTRLTVT.

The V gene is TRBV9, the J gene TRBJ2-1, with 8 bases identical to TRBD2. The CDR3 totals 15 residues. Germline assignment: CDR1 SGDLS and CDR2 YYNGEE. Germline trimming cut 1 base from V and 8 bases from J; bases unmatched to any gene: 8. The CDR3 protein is CASSVTAGEGDEQFF. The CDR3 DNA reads TGTGCCAGCAGCGTAACAGCGGGAGAAGGCGATGAGCAGTTCTTC.

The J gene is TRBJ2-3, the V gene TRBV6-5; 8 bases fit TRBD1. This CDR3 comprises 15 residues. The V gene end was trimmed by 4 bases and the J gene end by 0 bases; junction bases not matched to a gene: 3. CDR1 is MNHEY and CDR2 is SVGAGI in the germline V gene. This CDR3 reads CASSSRTGSTDTQYF. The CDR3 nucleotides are TGTGCCAGCAGTTCCCGGACAGGGAGCACAGATACGCAGTATTTT.

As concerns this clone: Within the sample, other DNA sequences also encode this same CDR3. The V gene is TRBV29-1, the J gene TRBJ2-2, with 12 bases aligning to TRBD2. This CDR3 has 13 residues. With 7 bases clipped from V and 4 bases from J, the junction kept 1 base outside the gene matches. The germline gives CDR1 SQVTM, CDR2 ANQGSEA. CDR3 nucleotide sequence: TGCAGCGCACTAGCGGGAGGCACCGGGGAGCTGTTTTTT. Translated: CSALAGGTGELFF.

The CDR3 DNA reads as TGTGCCAGCAGCCCCGAGGGGCATGGCTACACCTTC. It codes for CASSPEGHGYTF. J is TRBJ1-2 and V is TRBV7-9; D is possibly TRBD1 (5 bases). The germline V gene has CDR1 SEHNR and CDR2 FQNEAQ (reference sequence). V was pared by 5 bases and J by 6 bases, with 10 bases between. The CDR3 contains 12 residues.

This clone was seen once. This CDR3 is CASSSGLYPSTEAFF. CDR3 nucleotide sequence: TGTGCCAGCAGTTCCGGGCTCTATCCCAGCACTGAAGCTTTCTTT. The chain employs TRBV28 and TRBJ1-1; D unclear. The CDR3 spans 15 residues. Germline CDR1 MDHEN, CDR2 SYDVKM. V lost 4 bases and J lost 4, with 16 bases in between.

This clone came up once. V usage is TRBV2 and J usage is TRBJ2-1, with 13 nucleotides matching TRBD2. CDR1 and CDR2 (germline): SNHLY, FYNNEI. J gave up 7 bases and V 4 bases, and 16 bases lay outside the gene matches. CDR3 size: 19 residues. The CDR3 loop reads CASSAVDRSRTSGRNEQFF. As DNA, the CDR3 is TGTGCCAGCAGTGCAGTGGATCGATCTCGGACTAGCGGGAGAAATGAGCAGTTCTTC.

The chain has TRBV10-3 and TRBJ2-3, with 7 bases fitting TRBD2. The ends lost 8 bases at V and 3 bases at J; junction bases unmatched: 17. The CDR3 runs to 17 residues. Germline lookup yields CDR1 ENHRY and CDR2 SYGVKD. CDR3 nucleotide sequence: TGTGCCATCGGGGGGGAAATAGGGCAGGAGGGAACAGATACGCAGTATTTT. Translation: CAIGGEIGQEGTDTQYF.